These 17 T cell receptor beta chains originate from one sample sequenced in a study of shared clonotypes between healthy human individuals. The protocol was immunoSEQ multiplex PCR, while the TCRdb copy is restricted to in-frame clones and leaves out a portion. Of under 2,500,000 clones listed, approximately 96% are singletons. Sequenced material: naive CD4+ T cells sorted from blood. Subset indicated: CD45RA+ positively selected. These receptors were taken from a man between 18 and 35 years old in good health.

The chain carries TRBV5-1 and TRBJ1-1; D unresolved. Germline-derived CDR1 and CDR2 are SGHRS and YFSETQ. The CDR3 loop spans 16 amino acids. V was clipped by 0 bases and J by 2 bases, with 14 bases between them. The DNA for the CDR3 is TGCGCCAGCAGCTTGGGAGTAGGCGGCAGCAACACTGAAGCTTTCTTT. This encodes CASSLGVGGSNTEAFF.

The J gene is TRBJ1-1, the V gene TRBV5-1; D is ambiguous. CDR1 is SGHRS and CDR2 is YFSETQ in the germline V gene. The CDR3 covers 15 residues. Trimming pared 4 bases from V and 3 bases from J, leaving 16 bases between. The CDR3 nucleotides are TGCGCCAGCAGCCGAGGGTGGGGTTTGGACACTGAAGCTTTCTTT. This sequence encodes CASSRGWGLDTEAFF.

The chain links TRBV4-3 to TRBJ2-1, with TRBD2 matching 12 bases. Germline CDR1 is LGHNA and CDR2 is YSLEER. The CDR3 runs to 15 residues. V lost 5 bases and J lost 4; bases outside the gene matches: 3. The CDR3, as DNA: TGCGCCAGCAGCAAGACTAGCGGGAGTTACAATGAGCAGTTCTTC. It specifies CASSKTSGSYNEQFF.

The rearrangement links TRBV6-6 to TRBJ2-7, with TRBD1 identical over 12 bases. The germline gives CDR1 MNHNY, CDR2 SVGAGI (reference sequence). V trimming: 2 bases; J trimming: 6 bases; junction bases outside the gene matches: 8. The CDR3 has 16 residues. The CDR3 DNA reads as TGTGCCAGCAGTTACGAGGTTGGGACAGGGGGCAGCGAGCAGTACTTC. It is translated as CASSYEVGTGGSEQYF.

V usage is TRBV5-4 and J usage is TRBJ1-2; 9 bases agree with TRBD1. The germline CDR1 and CDR2 sequences are SGHNT and YYREEE (reference sequence). After removal of 4 bases from V and 6 bases from J, the junction contained 4 bases not matched to a gene. This CDR3 has 13 amino acids. The CDR3 protein is CASSVGQGNGYTF. The CDR3 DNA is TGTGCCAGCAGCGTTGGACAGGGGAATGGCTACACCTTC.

The chain carries TRBV7-2 and TRBJ2-5, with D tentatively TRBD1 (6 bases). Per the germline V gene, CDR1 is SGHTA and CDR2 is FQGNSA. The CDR3 is made up of 13 amino acids. Trimming stripped 5 bases from V and 5 bases from J, with 12 bases between. Here the CDR3 reads CASSPQGWETQYF. The DNA for the CDR3 is TGTGCCAGCAGCCCTCAGGGGTGGGAGACCCAGTACTTC.

The chain combines TRBV6-1 with TRBJ2-7, with TRBD2 matching over 16 bases. The V and J ends lost 4 bases and 5 bases, in that order; junction bases with no gene match: 8. Germline V gene data show CDR1 as MNHNS and CDR2 as SASEGT. CDR3 length equals 17 residues. The CDR3 nucleotides read TGTGCCAGCAGTGGCCCGGGACTAGCGGGAGGGTCGGACGAGCAGTACTTC. Translating gives CASSGPGLAGGSDEQYF.

The CDR3 bases are TGTGCCAGCAGCTTACTCGGACTAGTCGGGGAGACCCAGTACTTC. This translates into CASSLLGLVGETQYF. The chain carries TRBV7-3 and TRBJ2-5; 7 bases agree with TRBD2. With V trimmed by 2 bases and J by 5 bases, 8 bases remained unmatched. The CDR3 runs 15 residues. Germline V gene sequence: CDR1 SGHTA, CDR2 FQGTGA.

V usage is TRBV5-1 and J usage is TRBJ2-7, with a weak D call TRBD2 (5 bases). Germline CDR1 is SGHRS and CDR2 is YFSETQ. Deletions cut 1 base from V and 2 bases from J, with 16 bases between. This CDR3 spans 16 amino acids. The CDR3 DNA follows: TGCGCCAGCAGCTTGATCGCGACGGCGGGTACCTACGAGCAGTACTTC. As protein: CASSLIATAGTYEQYF.

The table lists this clone with a count of one. The CDR3 reads CASSYSYRGHQPQHF. CDR3 in DNA: TGTGCCAGCAGTTACTCCTACAGGGGGCATCAGCCCCAGCATTTT. The genes are TRBV6-7 and TRBJ1-5; 9 nucleotides align to TRBD1. TRBV6-7 is given ORF status, its function remaining uncertain. This CDR3 is built from 15 residues. The trim removed 0 bases at V and 5 bases at J, leaving 2 bases unmatched.

The chain recombines TRBV4-1 with TRBJ1-5; 9 bases align to TRBD1. Germline V gene sequence: CDR1 MGHRA, CDR2 YSYEKL. The CDR3 is 16 residues long. V lost 4 bases, J lost 2 bases, and 6 bases stayed unmatched. The CDR3 DNA follows: TGCGCCAGCAGCCTGCTACAGGGGGCAGGCAATCAGCCCCAGCATTTT. Amino acid sequence: CASSLLQGAGNQPQHF.

A word on this clone: At the DNA level, this CDR3 is encoded by other sequences in the same sample as well. V is TRBV7-9 and J is TRBJ2-5; D perhaps matches TRBD2 (6 bases). CDR1 and CDR2 (germline): SEHNR, FQNEAQ (reference sequence). Trimming took 0 bases from V and 5 from J, leaving 7 bases between them. The CDR3 loop spans 13 amino acids. CDR3 residues: CASSLAGGETQYF. In DNA form, the CDR3 reads TGTGCCAGCAGCTTAGCGGGAGGCGAGACCCAGTACTTC.

This clone was counted a single time. V and J are TRBV5-1 and TRBJ2-7; TRBD2 matches 8 bases. Germline V gene sequence: CDR1 SGHRS, CDR2 YFSETQ. This CDR3 is built from 14 residues. V shed 6 bases and J 2 bases; nucleotides not matched to a gene: 7. CDR3 nucleotide sequence: TGCGCCAGCACGCCCACAGCGGGGGCCTACGAGCAGTACTTC. Amino acid sequence: CASTPTAGAYEQYF.

This chain links TRBV15 with TRBJ1-4; possibly TRBD1 for D (6 bases). Trimming took off 5 bases at V and 2 bases at J, with 15 bases between the two ends. The length of the CDR3 is 16 residues. Germline values: CDR1 LNHNV, CDR2 YYDKDF (reference sequence). In DNA form, the CDR3 reads TGTGCCACCAGCGAGGGGAGGGGGGGCACTAATGAAAAACTGTTTTTT. This encodes CATSEGRGGTNEKLFF.

The gene calls are TRBV5-8 and TRBJ1-1, with 7 nucleotides matching TRBD1. CDR3 length equals 14 residues. V lost 4 bases to trimming and J lost 2 bases; unmatched junction nucleotides: 5. Germline CDR1 reads SGHTS; CDR2 reads YDEGEE. The CDR3 nucleotides are TGTGCCAGCAGCCACAGGGGCCCCAACACTGAAGCTTTCTTT. Protein product: CASSHRGPNTEAFF.

V gene TRBV5-1 combines with J gene TRBJ2-7; D gene ambiguous. The V and J ends lost 3 bases and 0 bases respectively, with 13 bases between them. CDR1 and CDR2 from the germline V gene are SGHRS and YFSETQ. The length of the CDR3 is 15 residues. In DNA form, the CDR3 reads TGCGCCAGCAGCTCGGTGGTCGGTAGCTCCTACGAGCAGTACTTC. Amino acid sequence: CASSSVVGSSYEQYF.

In the case of this clone: This sample includes further DNA sequences coding for the same CDR3. The chain uses TRBV5-1 and TRBJ2-3; perhaps TRBD1 as D (6 bases). CDR3 length equals 14 residues. The V gene's germline CDR1 is SGHRS and CDR2 YFSETQ. Trimming removed 1 base from V and 2 bases from J, with 8 bases in between. CDR3 loop: CASSLSGATDTQYF. The CDR3 coding sequence is TGCGCCAGCAGCTTGTCAGGGGCCACAGATACGCAGTATTTT.